Listed below are T cell receptor beta chains from one sample, sequenced in a study of T cell repertoires in cytomegalovirus infection. TCRdb processed the reads anew with MiXCR; each CDR3 protein has one entry. Of about 140,000 distinct CDR3 sequences in the sample, about 6.5% were seen once. The material sequenced was PBMCs. These receptors were obtained from a human donor in good health (CMV status not recorded). Some clones in this sample may be carry-over from other donors' samples. Both conserved end residues are part of each CDR3. Fields, in order: CDR3 length, J gene, D gene, V gene, clone size, CDR3 DNA, CDR3 protein. A D gene is named only where the DNA matches it firmly. Not all rows give a size; the values are once, few, many and, for expanded clones, a class.

16 | TRBJ2-1 | TRBD2 | TRBV9 | - | TGTGCCAGCAGCGTAGTGTCTAGCGGATCCTACAATGAGCAGTTCTTC | CASSVVSSGSYNEQFF
11 | TRBJ2-3 | - | TRBV9 | - | TGTGCCAGCAGCGTAGAAGATACGCAGTATTTT | CASSVEDTQYF
13 | TRBJ1-2 | - | TRBV7-2 | many | TGTGCCAGCAGCCGGGTGGGGGAGGGTGGCTACACCTTC | CASSRVGEGGYTF
15 | TRBJ1-5 | - | TRBV6-1 | many | TGTGCCAGCAGTGGAGGGGTGGGCTACAATCAGCCCCAGCATTTT | CASSGGVGYNQPQHF
13 | TRBJ1-2 | - | TRBV28 | many | TGTGCCAGCAGTTTAGCACGGAGCATGGGCTACACCTTC | CASSLARSMGYTF
12 | TRBJ1-1 | - | TRBV29-1 | many | TGCAGCGTTGAGGGGTCCTCTGCTGAAGCTTTCTTT | CSVEGSSAEAFF
15 | TRBJ1-2 | - | TRBV7-2 | many | TGTGCCAGCAGCTTAGTACTTGGCAGGGACGATGGCTACACCTTC | CASSLVLGRDDGYTF
14 | TRBJ1-5 | - | TRBV28 | few | TGTGCCAGCAGTTTATTAAGTGGCAATCAGCCCCAGCATTTT | CASSLLSGNQPQHF
15 | TRBJ1-5 | - | TRBV24-1 | many | TGTGCCACCAGTGATCCCCGACAGGGCAATCAGCCCCAGCATTTT | CATSDPRQGNQPQHF
10 | TRBJ1-1 | - | TRBV12-3/TRBV12-4 | many | TGTGCCAGCAATCCAGGGGAAGCTTTCTTT | CASNPGEAFF
17 | TRBJ2-7 | TRBD1 | TRBV7-3 | many | TGTGCCAGCAGCTTATTTGCTGCCGGGACAGGGCGCTACGAGCAGTACTTC | CASSLFAAGTGRYEQYF
15 | TRBJ1-1 | - | TRBV14 | - | TGTGCCAGCAGCCAAGACGAGGGTTTCTCGACTGAAGCTTTCTTT | CASSQDEGFSTEAFF
15 | TRBJ2-1 | TRBD1 | TRBV7-2 | many | TGTGCCAGCAGCTCAGGGGGCCCTACCTACAATGAGCAGTTCTTC | CASSSGGPTYNEQFF
15 | TRBJ2-7 | TRBD1 | TRBV2 | many | TGTGCCAGCAGTGCGGGGGACAGGGACTCCTACGAGCAGTACTTC | CASSAGDRDSYEQYF
16 | TRBJ1-2 | - | TRBV9 | few | TGTGCCAGCAGCCTACAACTGGGCGCTGGGGGCTATGGCTACACCTTC | CASSLQLGAGGYGYTF
16 | TRBJ2-2 | TRBD1 | TRBV12-3/TRBV12-4 | few | TGTGCCAGCAGTTCCCCGACAGGGGGGACGACCGGGGAGCTGTTTTTT | CASSSPTGGTTGELFF
13 | TRBJ2-7 | TRBD1 | TRBV6-5 | many | TGTGCCAGCAGTTACCACAGGGGGCTCGAGCAGTACTTC | CASSYHRGLEQYF
17 | TRBJ1-5 | - | TRBV7-8 | - | TGTGCCAGCAGACGGGGGGGGGGCATTGGGAGCAATCAGCCCCAGCATTTT | CASRRGGGIGSNQPQHF
16 | TRBJ1-6 | - | TRBV5-1 | - | TGCGCCAGCAGCTACGGACAGACGAAGGGTAATTCACCCCTCCACTTT | CASSYGQTKGNSPLHF
16 | TRBJ1-5 | TRBD1 | TRBV12-5 | few | TGTGCTAGTGGGAACCCCCAGGGGGGGCTCGGTCAGCCCCAGCATTTT | CASGNPQGGLGQPQHF
12 | TRBJ1-6 | - | TRBV7-2 | many | TGTGCCAGCAGCCGACGGGCTTCACCCCTCCACTTT | CASSRRASPLHF
13 | TRBJ1-1 | - | TRBV20-1 | - | TGCAGTGCTAGTGGCAGGGGGAACACTGAAGCTTTCTTT | CSASGRGNTEAFF
15 | TRBJ1-1 | - | TRBV19 | - | TGTGCCAGTAGCGGATACGACGGAATGAACACTGAAGCTTTCTTT | CASSGYDGMNTEAFF
12 | TRBJ2-7 | - | TRBV12-3/TRBV12-4 | - | TGTGCCAGCAGTTTAGCGCTGTACGAGCAGTACTTC | CASSLALYEQYF
14 | TRBJ1-2 | - | TRBV28 | - | TGTGCCAGCATCTCAGAGGGGCAGAGCTATGGCTACACCTTC | CASISEGQSYGYTF
13 | TRBJ1-4 | TRBD1 | TRBV20-1 | many | TGCAGTGCTAGAGGCAGGGGGGTTGGAAAACTGTTTTTT | CSARGRGVGKLFF
13 | TRBJ2-7 | - | TRBV20-1 | - | TGCAGTGCTACACGGACAGCCGCCTACGAGCAGTACTTC | CSATRTAAYEQYF
11 | TRBJ2-2 | - | TRBV2 | - | TGTGCCAGGGGCGGAAGCGGGGAGCTGTTTTTT | CARGGSGELFF
14 | TRBJ1-1 | - | TRBV7-9 | few | TGTGCCAGCAGCCCTGAAAACACGAATACTGAAGCTTTCTTT | CASSPENTNTEAFF
14 | TRBJ1-6 | - | TRBV2 | many | TGTGCCAGCAGTCAGGCAGGAGCTAATTCACCCCTCCACTTT | CASSQAGANSPLHF
15 | TRBJ2-3 | TRBD2 | TRBV7-2 | many | TGTGCCAGCAGCTTAGGTGCCGGGGGGACAGATACGCAGTATTTT | CASSLGAGGTDTQYF
16 | TRBJ1-4 | - | TRBV4-2 | many | TGTGCCAGCAGCCACCCTGACAGGTTGACTAATGAAAAACTGTTTTTT | CASSHPDRLTNEKLFF
12 | TRBJ2-7 | - | TRBV2 | - | TGTGCCAGCAGACGGGCGATATACGAGCAGTACTTC | CASRRAIYEQYF
11 | TRBJ1-3 | - | TRBV29-1 | few | TGCAGCGTCGACAGGGGAAACACCATATATTTT | CSVDRGNTIYF
16 | TRBJ2-3 | TRBD1 | TRBV5-5 | many | TGTGCCAGCAGCTCGTGGGGGACAGGGAAGGCAGATACGCAGTATTTT | CASSSWGTGKADTQYF
15 | TRBJ2-1 | TRBD2 | TRBV7-8 | many | TGTGCCAGCAGCCCATTCGGGGGGGCCTACAATGAGCAGTTCTTC | CASSPFGGAYNEQFF
13 | TRBJ1-1 | - | TRBV5-1 | many | TGCGCCAGCAGCTTGGGACAGGACACTGAAGCTTTCTTT | CASSLGQDTEAFF
16 | TRBJ2-7 | - | TRBV7-8 | many | TGTGCCAGCAGCTTAGGCAGGACCCTGACCTCCTACGAGCAGTACTTC | CASSLGRTLTSYEQYF
15 | TRBJ2-7 | - | TRBV7-2 | many | TGTGCCAGCAGCTTGCGGGGCCTAAGCTCCTACGAGCAGTACTTC | CASSLRGLSSYEQYF
14 | TRBJ2-7 | TRBD1 | TRBV2 | - | TGTGCCAGCAGACCCGGGACAGCCCCCTACGAGCAGTACTTC | CASRPGTAPYEQYF